This T cell receptor (beta chain) was identified in a study of human T cells and chemical hapten exposure. This CDR3 region has 14 residues. V shed 4 bases, J shed 6 bases, and the junction held 7 bases outside the gene matches. The germline V gene has CDR1 SEHNR and CDR2 FQNEAQ (reference sequence). Time point defined: patch test 1, 2 weeks after DPC sensitization. Documented treatment: therapeutic diphenylcyclopropenone sensitization with weekly scalp DPC. What the library attached to individual cDNA molecules were unique molecular identifiers. One entry per CDR3 protein, called by TCRdb with MiXCR from the RACE reads. The data contain just over 80,000 distinct CDR3 sequences, roughly 10% of them singletons.

This specimen was whole blood, taken in connection with sensitization to the hapten diphenylcyclopropenone (DPC). This receptor was obtained from a woman aged 50 to 60 with alopecia areata. Some clones in this sample may be carry-over from other donors' samples. This chain connects TRBV7-9 to TRBJ1-1; 8 nucleotides agree with TRBD1. CDR3 coding DNA: TGTGCCAGCAGCTCGGGACAGGTCTCTGCTGAAGCTTTCTTT. This translates into CASSSGQVSAEAFF.